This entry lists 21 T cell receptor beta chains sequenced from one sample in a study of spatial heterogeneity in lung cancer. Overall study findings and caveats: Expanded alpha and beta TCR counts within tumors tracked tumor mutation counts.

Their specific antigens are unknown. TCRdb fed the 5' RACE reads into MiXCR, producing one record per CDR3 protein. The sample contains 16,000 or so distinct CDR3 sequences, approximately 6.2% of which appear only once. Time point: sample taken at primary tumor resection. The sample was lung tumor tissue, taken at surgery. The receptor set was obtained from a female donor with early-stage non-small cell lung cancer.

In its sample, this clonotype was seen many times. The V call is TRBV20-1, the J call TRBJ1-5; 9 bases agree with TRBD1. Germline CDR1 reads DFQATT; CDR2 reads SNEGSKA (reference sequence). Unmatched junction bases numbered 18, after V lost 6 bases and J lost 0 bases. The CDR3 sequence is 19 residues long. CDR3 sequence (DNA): TGCAGTGCAGAGGGACAGGGACGGGGAGGAAGGTATAGCAATCAGCCCCAGCATTTT. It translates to CSAEGQGRGGRYSNQPQHF.

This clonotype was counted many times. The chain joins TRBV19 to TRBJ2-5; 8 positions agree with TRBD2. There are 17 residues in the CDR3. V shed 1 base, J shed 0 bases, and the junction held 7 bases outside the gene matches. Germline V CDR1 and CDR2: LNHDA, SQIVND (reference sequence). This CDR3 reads CASSIVGVAGYQETQYF. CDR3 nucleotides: TGTGCCAGTAGTATAGTAGGAGTAGCGGGGTACCAAGAGACCCAGTACTTC.

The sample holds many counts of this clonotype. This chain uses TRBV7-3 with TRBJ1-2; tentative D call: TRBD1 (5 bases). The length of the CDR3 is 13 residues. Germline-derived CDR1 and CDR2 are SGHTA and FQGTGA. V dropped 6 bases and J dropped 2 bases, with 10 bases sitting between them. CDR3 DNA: TGTGCCAGCAGTCAGGGTGTCAACTATGGCTACACCTTC. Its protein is CASSQGVNYGYTF.

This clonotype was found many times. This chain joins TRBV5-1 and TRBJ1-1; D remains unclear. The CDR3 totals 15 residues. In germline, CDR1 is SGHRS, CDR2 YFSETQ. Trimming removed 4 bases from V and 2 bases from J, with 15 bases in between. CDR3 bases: TGCGCCAGCAGCCAAAACCTGGCGCCTAACACTGAAGCTTTCTTT. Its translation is CASSQNLAPNTEAFF.

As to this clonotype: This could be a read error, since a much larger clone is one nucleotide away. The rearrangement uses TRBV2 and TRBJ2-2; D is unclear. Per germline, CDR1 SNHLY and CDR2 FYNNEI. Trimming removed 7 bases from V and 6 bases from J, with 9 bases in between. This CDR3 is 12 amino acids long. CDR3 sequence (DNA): TGTGCCAGCATCGACCAGTCCGGGGAGCTGTTTTTT. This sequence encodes CASIDQSGELFF.

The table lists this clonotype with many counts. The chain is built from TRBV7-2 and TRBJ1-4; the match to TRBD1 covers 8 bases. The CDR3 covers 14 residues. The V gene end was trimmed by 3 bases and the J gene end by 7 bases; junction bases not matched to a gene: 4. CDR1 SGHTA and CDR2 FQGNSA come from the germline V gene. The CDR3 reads CASSFTGGGEKLFF. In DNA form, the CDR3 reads TGTGCCAGCAGCTTCACAGGGGGTGGTGAAAAACTGTTTTTT.

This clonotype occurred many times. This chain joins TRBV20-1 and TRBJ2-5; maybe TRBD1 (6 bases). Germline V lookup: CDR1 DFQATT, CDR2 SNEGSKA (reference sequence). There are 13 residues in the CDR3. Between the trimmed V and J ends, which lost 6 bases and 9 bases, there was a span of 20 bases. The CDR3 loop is CSAPDSGKGAQYF. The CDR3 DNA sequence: TGCAGTGCCCCGGACAGCGGCAAGGGAGCCCAGTACTTC.

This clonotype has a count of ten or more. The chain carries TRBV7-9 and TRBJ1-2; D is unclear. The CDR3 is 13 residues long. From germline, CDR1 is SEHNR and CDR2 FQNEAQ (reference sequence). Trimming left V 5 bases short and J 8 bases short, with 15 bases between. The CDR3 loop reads CASSEQVGSGYTF. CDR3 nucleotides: TGTGCCAGCAGCGAGCAGGTGGGCTCAGGCTACACCTTC.

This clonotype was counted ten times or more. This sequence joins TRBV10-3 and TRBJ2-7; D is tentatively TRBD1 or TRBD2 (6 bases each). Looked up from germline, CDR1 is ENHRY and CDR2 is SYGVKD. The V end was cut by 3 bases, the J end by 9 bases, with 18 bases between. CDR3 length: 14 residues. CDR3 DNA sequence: TGTGCCATCAGTGATAAGGGGGGATTAGACGGGCAGTACTTC. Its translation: CAISDKGGLDGQYF.

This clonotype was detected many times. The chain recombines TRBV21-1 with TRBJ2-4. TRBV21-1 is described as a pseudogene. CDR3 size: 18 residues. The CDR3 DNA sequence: TGTGCCAGCAGTTTCTCGAGAAGGGTGCTCCTAGCCAAAAACATTCAGTACTTC. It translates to CASSFSRRVLLAKNIQYF.

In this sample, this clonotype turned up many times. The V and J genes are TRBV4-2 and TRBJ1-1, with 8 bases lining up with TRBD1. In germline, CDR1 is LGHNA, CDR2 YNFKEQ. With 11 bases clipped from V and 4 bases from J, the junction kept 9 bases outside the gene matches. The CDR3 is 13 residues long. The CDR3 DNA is TGTGCCGCCGCCGCGGACAGGGTCACTGAAGCTTTCTTT. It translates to CAAAADRVTEAFF.

The CDR3 DNA reads TGCAGTGCTAGAGATACTAGCGCGGACTACAATGAGCAGTTCTTC. This sequence encodes CSARDTSADYNEQFF. The V and J genes are TRBV20-1 and TRBJ2-1; TRBD2 matches at 7 bases. J gave up 3 bases and V 0 bases, and 5 bases lay outside the gene matches. Germline CDR1 DFQATT, CDR2 SNEGSKA (reference sequence). CDR3 length: 15 amino acids.

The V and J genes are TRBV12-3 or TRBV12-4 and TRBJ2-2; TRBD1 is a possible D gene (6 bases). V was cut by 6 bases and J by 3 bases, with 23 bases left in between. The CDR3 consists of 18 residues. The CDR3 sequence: CASSYRGPTGSYTGELFF. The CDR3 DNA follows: TGTGCCAGCAGCTATAGGGGCCCGACAGGCTCGTACACCGGGGAGCTGTTTTTT.

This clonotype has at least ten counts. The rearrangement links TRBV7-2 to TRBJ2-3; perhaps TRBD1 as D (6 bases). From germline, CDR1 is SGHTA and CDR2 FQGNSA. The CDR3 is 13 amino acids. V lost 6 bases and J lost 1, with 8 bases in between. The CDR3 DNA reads TGTGCCAGCAGGTCAGGGGGCACAGATACGCAGTATTTT. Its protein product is CASRSGGTDTQYF. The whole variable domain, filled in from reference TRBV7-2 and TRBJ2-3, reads GAGVSQSPSNKVTEKGKDVELRCDPISGHTALYWYRQSLGQGLEFLIYFQGNSAPDKSGLPSDRFSAERTGGSVSTLTIQRTQQEDSAVYLCASRSGGTDTQYFGPGTRLTVL.

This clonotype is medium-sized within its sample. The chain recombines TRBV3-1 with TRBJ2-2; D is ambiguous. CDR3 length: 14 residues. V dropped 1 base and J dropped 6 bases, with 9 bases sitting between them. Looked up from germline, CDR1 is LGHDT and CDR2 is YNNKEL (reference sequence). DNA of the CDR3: TGTGCCAGCAGCCAAGTTGTACAATCCGGGGAGCTGTTTTTT. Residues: CASSQVVQSGELFF. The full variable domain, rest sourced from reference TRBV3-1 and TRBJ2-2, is DTAVSQTPKYLVTQMGNDKSIKCEQNLGHDTMYWYKQDSKKFLKIMFSYNNKELIINETVPNRFSPKSPDKAHLNLHINSLELGDSAVYFCASSQVVQSGELFFGEGSRLTVL.

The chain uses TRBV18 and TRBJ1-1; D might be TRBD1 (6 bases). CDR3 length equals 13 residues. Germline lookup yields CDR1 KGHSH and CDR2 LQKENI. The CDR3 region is CATRGAGNTEAFF. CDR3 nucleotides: TGTGCTACACGGGGGGCGGGAAACACTGAAGCTTTCTTT. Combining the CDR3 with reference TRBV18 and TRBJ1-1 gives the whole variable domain NAGVMQNPRHLVRRRGQEARLRCSPMKGHSHVYWYRQLPEEGLKFMVYLQKENIIDESGMPKERFSAEFPKEGPSILRIQQVVRGDSAAYFCATRGAGNTEAFFGQGTRLTVV.

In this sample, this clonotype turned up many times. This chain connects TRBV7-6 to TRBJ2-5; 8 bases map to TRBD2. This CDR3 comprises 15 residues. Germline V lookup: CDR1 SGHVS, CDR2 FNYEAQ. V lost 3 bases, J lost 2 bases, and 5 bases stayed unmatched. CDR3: CASSLAGTSQETQYF. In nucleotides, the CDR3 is TGTGCCAGCAGCTTGGCCGGGACTAGTCAAGAGACCCAGTACTTC. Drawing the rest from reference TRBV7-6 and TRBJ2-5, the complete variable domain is GAGVSQSPRYKVTKRGQDVALRCDPISGHVSLYWYRQALGQGPEFLTYFNYEAQQDKSGLPNDRFSAERPEGSISTLTIQRTEQRDSAMYRCASSLAGTSQETQYFGPGTRLLVL.

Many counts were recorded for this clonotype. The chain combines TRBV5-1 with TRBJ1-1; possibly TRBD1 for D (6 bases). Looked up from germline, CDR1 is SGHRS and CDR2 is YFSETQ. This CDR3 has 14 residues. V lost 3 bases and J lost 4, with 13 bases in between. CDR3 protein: CASSYASGATEAFF. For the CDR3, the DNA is TGCGCCAGCAGCTATGCCTCAGGGGCCACTGAAGCTTTCTTT.

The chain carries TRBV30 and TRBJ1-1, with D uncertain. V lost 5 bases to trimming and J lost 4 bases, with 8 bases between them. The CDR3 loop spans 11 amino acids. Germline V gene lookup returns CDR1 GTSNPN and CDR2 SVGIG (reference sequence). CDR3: CAWGSGTEAFF. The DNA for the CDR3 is TGTGCCTGGGGCAGTGGCACTGAAGCTTTCTTT.

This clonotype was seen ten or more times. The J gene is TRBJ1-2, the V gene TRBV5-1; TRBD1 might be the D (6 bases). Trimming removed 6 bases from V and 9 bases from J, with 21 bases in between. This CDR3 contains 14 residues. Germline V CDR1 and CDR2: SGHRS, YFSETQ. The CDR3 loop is CASTLYRGGSSYTF. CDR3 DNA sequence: TGCGCCAGCACTTTATATCGGGGGGGCAGCAGCTACACCTTC.

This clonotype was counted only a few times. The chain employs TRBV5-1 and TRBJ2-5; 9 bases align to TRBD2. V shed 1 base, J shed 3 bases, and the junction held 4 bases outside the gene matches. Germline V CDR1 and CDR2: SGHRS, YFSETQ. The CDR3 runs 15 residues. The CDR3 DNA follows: TGCGCCAGCAGCTTGATTCCTAGCGGGGAAGAGACCCAGTACTTC. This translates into CASSLIPSGEETQYF.